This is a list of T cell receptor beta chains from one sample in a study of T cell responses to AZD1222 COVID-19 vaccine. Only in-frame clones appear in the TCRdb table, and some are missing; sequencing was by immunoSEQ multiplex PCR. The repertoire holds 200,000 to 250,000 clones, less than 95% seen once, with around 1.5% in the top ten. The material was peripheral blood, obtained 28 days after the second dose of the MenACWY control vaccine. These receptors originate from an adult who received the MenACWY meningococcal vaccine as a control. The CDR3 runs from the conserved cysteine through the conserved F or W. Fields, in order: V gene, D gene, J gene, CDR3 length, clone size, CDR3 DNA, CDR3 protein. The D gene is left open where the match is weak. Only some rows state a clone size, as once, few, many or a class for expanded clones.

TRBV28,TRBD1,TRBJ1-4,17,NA,TGTGCCAGCAGTTCTACCGGGACAGATACAACTAATGAAAAACTGTTTTTT,CASSSTGTDTTNEKLFF
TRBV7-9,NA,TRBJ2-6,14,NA,TGTGCCAGCAGCTTAGTCGGTAGGGCCAACGTCCTGACTTTC,CASSLVGRANVLTF
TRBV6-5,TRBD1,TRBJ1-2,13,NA,TGTGCCAGCAGAGATGACAGGGGCGAGGGCTACACCTTC,CASRDDRGEGYTF
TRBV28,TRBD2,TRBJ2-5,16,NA,TGTGCCAGCAGTGAAACCGGACTAGCGGGGGGTGGGACCCAGTACTTC,CASSETGLAGGGTQYF
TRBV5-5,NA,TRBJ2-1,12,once,TGTGCCAGCAGCTTTATGGTCAATGAGCAGTTCTTC,CASSFMVNEQFF
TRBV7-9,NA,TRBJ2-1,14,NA,TGTGCCAGCAGCCTAAACGATGGGCGCAATGAGCAGTTCTTC,CASSLNDGRNEQFF
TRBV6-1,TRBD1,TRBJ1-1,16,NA,TGTGCCAGCAGTGGAGGGACAGTATACATGAACACTGAAGCTTTCTTT,CASSGGTVYMNTEAFF
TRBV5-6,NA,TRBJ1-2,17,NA,TGTGCCAGCAGCTTCGGCAGTCCCCCCCCAGCTAACTATGGCTACACCTTC,CASSFGSPPPANYGYTF
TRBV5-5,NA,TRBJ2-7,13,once,TGTGCCAGCAGCCCTGACGGACTCTACGAGCAGTACTTC,CASSPDGLYEQYF
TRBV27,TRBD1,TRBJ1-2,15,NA,TGTGCCAGCAGTATAAACGGACAGGGGGCCTATGGCTACACCTTC,CASSINGQGAYGYTF
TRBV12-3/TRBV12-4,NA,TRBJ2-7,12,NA,TGTGCCAGCAGTTTGTCGTACAACGAGCAGTACTTC,CASSLSYNEQYF
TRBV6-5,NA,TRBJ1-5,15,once,TGTGCCAGCAGTTACGGAGGGGATAGCAATCAGCCCCAGCATTTT,CASSYGGDSNQPQHF
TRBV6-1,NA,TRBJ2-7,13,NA,TGTGCCAGCAGTGAAGTGCGGACTTACGAGCAGTACTTC,CASSEVRTYEQYF
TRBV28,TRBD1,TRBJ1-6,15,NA,TGTGCCAGCAGTTTGGAGGGACAGAGAAATTCACCCCTCCACTTT,CASSLEGQRNSPLHF
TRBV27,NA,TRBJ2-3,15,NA,TGTGCCAGCAGTCAACAGGGAAAAAGCACAGATACGCAGTATTTT,CASSQQGKSTDTQYF
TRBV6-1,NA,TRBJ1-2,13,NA,TGTGCCAGCAGTGAACCCGGCAACTATGGCTACACCTTC,CASSEPGNYGYTF
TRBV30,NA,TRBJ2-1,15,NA,TGTGCCTGGAGTGTACGTAGCGGAATCGACGATGAGCAGTTCTTC,CAWSVRSGIDDEQFF